These 22 T cell receptor beta chains share one sample of origin, sequenced in a study of vaccination and CD4 T cells after COVID-19. Treatment described: approximately nine-day PBMC culture with coronavirus spike peptide pools or control peptides (ViraFEST assay). The Oncomine TCR Beta short-read assay sequenced DNA from cultured CD4+ T cells. TCRdb processed the PCR reads anew with MiXCR; each CDR3 protein has one entry. The sample has about 16,000 distinct CDR3 sequences, around 48% seen once. No antigen has been identified for these receptors. Specimen: CD4+ T cells from blood, cultured in vitro. Every receptor here comes from a human donor who had recovered from COVID-19.

The chain recombines TRBV7-2 with TRBJ1-5, with 7 bases lining up with TRBD1. Trimming took 5 bases from V and 4 from J; bases not matched to a gene: 8. Per germline, CDR1 SGHTA and CDR2 FQGNSA. This CDR3 contains 15 residues. As DNA, the CDR3 is TGTGCCAGCAGCCAGTCGACAGGGCGAAATCAGCCCCAGCATTTT. Amino acids: CASSQSTGRNQPQHF.

This clonotype is large. The chain couples TRBV19 to TRBJ2-2; 8 bases agree with TRBD2. The CDR3 contains 14 residues. The V and J ends lost 4 bases and 7 bases, in that order; junction bases with no gene match: 5. Germline V gene lookup returns CDR1 LNHDA and CDR2 SQIVND (reference sequence). CDR3: CASSTLAGGGELFF. The CDR3 DNA is TGTGCCAGTAGTACTCTAGCGGGCGGCGGGGAGCTGTTTTTT.

This chain connects TRBV6-1 to TRBJ1-5, with D hard to call. This CDR3 is 14 amino acids long. The germline V gene has CDR1 MNHNS and CDR2 SASEGT. Trimming took off 2 bases at V and 2 bases at J, with 7 bases between the two ends. The CDR3 DNA follows: TGTGCCAGCAGTGAACAGCTGGGCAATCAGCCCCAGCATTTT. This encodes CASSEQLGNQPQHF.

The V call is TRBV25-1, the J call TRBJ1-5; D gene uncertain. Between the trimmed V and J ends, which lost 4 bases and 0 bases, there was a span of 7 bases. The CDR3 covers 14 residues. Germline V gene data show CDR1 as MGHDK and CDR2 as SYGVNS. CDR3 residues: CASSGSRSNQPQHF. The CDR3 coding sequence is TGTGCCAGCAGTGGGTCACGTAGCAATCAGCCCCAGCATTTT.

This clonotype was observed a few times. The rearrangement uses TRBV11-1 and TRBJ1-2; D perhaps matches TRBD1 (6 bases). The CDR3 has 13 residues. CDR1 and CDR2 (germline): SGHAT, FQDESV (reference sequence). Trimming took 1 base from V and 5 from J, leaving 8 bases between them. This CDR3 reads CASSLDQGYGYTF. The CDR3 DNA sequence: TGTGCCAGCAGCTTAGACCAGGGGTATGGCTACACCTTC.

This clonotype was found once. This sequence joins TRBV5-1 and TRBJ2-5; no definite D call. CDR1 and CDR2 from the germline V gene are SGHRS and YFSETQ. Trimming removed 3 bases from V and 3 bases from J, with 12 bases in between. The CDR3 consists of 14 residues. CDR3 region: CASSSDGMEETQYF. The DNA for the CDR3 is TGCGCCAGCAGCTCGGATGGGATGGAAGAGACCCAGTACTTC.

V gene TRBV12-3 or TRBV12-4 combines with J gene TRBJ1-4; TRBD1 agrees at 8 bases. The ends lost 6 bases at V and 7 bases at J; junction bases unmatched: 7. This CDR3 contains 14 residues. The CDR3 loop is CASSRDRGGEKLFF. As DNA, the CDR3 is TGTGCCAGCAGCCGCGACAGGGGAGGTGAAAAACTGTTTTTT.

The chain links TRBV20-1 to TRBJ1-5; no definite D call. This CDR3 comprises 15 residues. Germline V gene data show CDR1 as DFQATT and CDR2 as SNEGSKA (reference sequence). The V end lost 0 bases, the J end lost 2 bases, and 11 bases lay between the germline ends. This CDR3 reads CSAREPRPGNQPQHF. CDR3 bases: TGCAGTGCTAGAGAACCGCGTCCCGGCAATCAGCCCCAGCATTTT.

The sample holds a few counts of this clonotype. The V gene is TRBV20-1, the J gene TRBJ2-5; 10 bases are a match to TRBD1. The CDR3 covers 15 residues. V was pared by 4 bases and J by 1 base, with 6 bases of the junction left unmatched. Germline values: CDR1 DFQATT, CDR2 SNEGSKA (reference sequence). The CDR3 DNA sequence: TGCAGTGCTACGGGACAGGGGACCTTCCAAGAGACCCAGTACTTC. It is translated as CSATGQGTFQETQYF.

This chain joins TRBV11-1 and TRBJ2-1, with no clear D. Germline assignment: CDR1 SGHAT and CDR2 FQDESV (reference sequence). CDR3 length: 14 amino acids. The V and J ends lost 5 bases and 0 bases respectively, with 8 bases between them. The CDR3 is CASSPWLSYNEQFF. CDR3 nucleotide sequence: TGTGCCAGCAGCCCGTGGCTCTCCTACAATGAGCAGTTCTTC.

The chain joins TRBV6-1 to TRBJ2-3; tentatively, D is TRBD2 (6 bases). The CDR3 is 13 residues long. Per the germline V gene, CDR1 is MNHNS and CDR2 is SASEGT. The V end lost 8 bases, the J end lost 0 bases, and 9 bases lay between the germline ends. The CDR3 sequence is CASGRGSTDTQYF. The CDR3 DNA follows: TGTGCCAGCGGCCGGGGGAGCACAGATACGCAGTATTTT.

V is TRBV3-1 and J is TRBJ1-2; TRBD1 might be the D (5 bases). In germline, CDR1 is LGHDT, CDR2 YNNKEL (reference sequence). V dropped 0 bases and J dropped 6 bases, with 11 bases sitting between them. The length of the CDR3 is 14 residues. CDR3 nucleotides: TGTGCCAGCAGCCAAGATGCGAGGGGTGATGGCTACACCTTC. Translated: CASSQDARGDGYTF.

This clonotype was counted only a few times. V gene TRBV7-9 combines with J gene TRBJ2-7; 7 nucleotides line up with TRBD2. The CDR3 contains 13 residues. CDR1 is SEHNR, CDR2 FQNEAQ, per germline (reference sequence). J was trimmed by 5 bases and V by 3 bases; bases with no gene match: 4. DNA of the CDR3: TGTGCCAGCAGCTTCCAGCGGGGTCACGAGCAGTACTTC. It is translated as CASSFQRGHEQYF.

The genes are TRBV7-3 and TRBJ1-3, with no clear D. The CDR3 has 14 residues. Trimming left V 0 bases short and J 2 bases short, with 5 bases between. Germline V gives CDR1 SGHTA, CDR2 FQGTGA. This CDR3 is CASSLTGPGNTIYF. The CDR3 coding sequence is TGTGCCAGCAGCTTAACAGGGCCTGGAAACACCATATATTTT.

The V gene is TRBV27, the J gene TRBJ2-3; maybe TRBD2 (5 bases). V lost 3 bases and J 0 bases, leaving 13 bases between the germline ends. Germline V CDR1 and CDR2: MNHEY, SMNVEV (reference sequence). The CDR3 sequence is 16 residues long. CDR3 nucleotide sequence: TGTGCCAGCAGTTTGGTTGGAGCGGTTAGCACAGATACGCAGTATTTT. Translated, it gives CASSLVGAVSTDTQYF.

By frequency in the sample, this clonotype is medium-sized. The CDR3 region is CSAREGSGGGELFF. Written as DNA, the CDR3 is TGCAGTGCTAGAGAGGGGAGTGGTGGCGGGGAGCTGTTTTTT. The rearrangement links TRBV20-1 to TRBJ2-2, with a possible D match to TRBD2 (5 bases). Germline CDR1 and CDR2: DFQATT and SNEGSKA (reference sequence). The CDR3 runs 14 residues. V was cut by 0 bases and J by 7 bases, with 12 bases left in between.

This clonotype was recorded once. The chain has TRBV20-1 and TRBJ2-1; D unresolved. The CDR3 spans 15 residues. Looked up from germline, CDR1 is DFQATT and CDR2 is SNEGSKA (reference sequence). V was shortened by 2 bases and J by 2 bases, with 13 bases between the two germline ends. CDR3 sequence: CSARHIAGAYNEQFF. The DNA for the CDR3 is TGCAGTGCTAGACATATAGCCGGAGCCTACAATGAGCAGTTCTTC.

This clonotype came up once. In DNA form, the CDR3 reads TGTGCCAGCAGTCGAACAGGGGGAAGCTATGGCTACACCTTC. Residues: CASSRTGGSYGYTF. This chain joins TRBV12-3 or TRBV12-4 and TRBJ1-2, with 8 nucleotides matching TRBD1. The CDR3 sequence is 14 residues long. V trimming: 5 bases; J trimming: 4 bases; junction bases outside the gene matches: 6.

V usage is TRBV19 and J usage is TRBJ1-1, with D unclear. With 9 bases removed from V and 4 bases from J, the gap between germline ends came to 3 bases. The length of the CDR3 is 9 residues. Germline loops: CDR1 LNHDA, CDR2 SQIVND (reference sequence). Here the CDR3 reads CARTTEAFF. DNA for the CDR3: TGTGCCAGAACCACTGAAGCTTTCTTT.

In its sample, this clonotype was seen a few times. This chain links TRBV11-2 with TRBJ1-1; D uncertain. In germline, CDR1 is SGHAT, CDR2 FQNNGV. Trimming left V 2 bases short and J 4 bases short, with 5 bases between. The CDR3 contains 12 residues. The CDR3 coding sequence is TGTGCCAGCAGCTTAATTGGCACTGAAGCTTTCTTT. Residues: CASSLIGTEAFF.

V usage is TRBV12-5 and J usage is TRBJ2-7, with 8 bases identical to TRBD1. This CDR3 has 15 residues. V was clipped by 0 bases and J by 3 bases; unmatched bases: 4. Per the germline V gene, CDR1 is LGHNT and CDR2 is FRNRAP. The CDR3 coding sequence is TGTGCTAGTGGTTTGGTGAGCGGACAGGGCTACGAGCAGTACTTC. Its protein is CASGLVSGQGYEQYF. The variable domain in full, completed from reference TRBV12-5 and TRBJ2-7, reads DARVTQTPRHKVTEMGQEVTMRCQPILGHNTVFWYRQTMMQGLELLAYFRNRAPLDDSGMPKDRFSAEMPDATLATLKIQPSEPRDSAVYFCASGLVSGQGYEQYFGPGTRLTVT.

This sequence joins TRBV27 and TRBJ2-1, with D perhaps matching TRBD2 (5 bases). CDR1 is MNHEY, CDR2 SMNVEV, per germline (reference sequence). V lost 6 bases and J lost 7, with 13 bases in between. This CDR3 is built from 13 residues. The DNA of the CDR3 is TGTGCCAGCAGGCCGGCGGGTGGGAATGAGCAGTTCTTC. Translating gives CASRPAGGNEQFF.